Below, 9 T cell receptor beta chains from the same sample are listed, as sequenced in a study of blood T cell repertoires in COVID-19. Assay: immunoSEQ multiplex PCR; the TCRdb copy retains only in-frame clones and omits some. Here the sample spans approximately 490,000 clones, roughly 87% being singletons. What was sequenced was PBMCs or T cells enriched from blood (not recorded which). These receptor sequences come from a woman younger than 30 who had recovered from COVID-19.

The V call is TRBV12-3 or TRBV12-4, the J call TRBJ2-5; TRBD2 might be the D (5 bases). V lost 1 base and J 7 bases, leaving 10 bases between the germline ends. The CDR3 sequence is 13 residues long. CDR3 sequence reads: CASSLGIGGTQYF. CDR3 nucleotide sequence: TGTGCCAGCAGTTTAGGCATTGGAGGGACCCAGTACTTC.

J is TRBJ2-4 and V is TRBV28; TRBD1 aligns across 10 bases. This CDR3 region has 13 residues. The trim removed 8 bases at V and 13 bases at J, leaving 11 bases unmatched. Germline loops: CDR1 MDHEN, CDR2 SYDVKM. The CDR3 DNA sequence: TGTGCCAGCTGGGGGACAGGGGCTTCACGACAGTACTTC. Protein: CASWGTGASRQYF.

Only one count was recorded for this clone. This rearrangement joins TRBV18 to TRBJ2-2; a weak D match, TRBD1 (5 bases). The germline V and J ends were trimmed by 6 bases and 1 base, with 9 bases remaining between them. The CDR3 runs to 14 residues. Germline V gene lookup returns CDR1 KGHSH and CDR2 LQKENI. CDR3 coding DNA: TGTGCCAGCTCCCATGACAGGAACACCGGGGAGCTGTTTTTT. Its protein is CASSHDRNTGELFF. The full variable domain, with the rest looked up from reference TRBV18 and TRBJ2-2, is NAGVMQNPRHLVRRRGQEARLRCSPMKGHSHVYWYRQLPEEGLKFMVYLQKENIIDESGMPKERFSAEFPKEGPSILRIQQVVRGDSAAYFCASSHDRNTGELFFGEGSRLTVL.

CDR3: CASSPGQGAVGNSPLHF. The CDR3 nucleotides are TGTGCCAGCAGTCCTGGGCAGGGGGCGGTGGGGAATTCACCCCTCCACTTT. The genes are TRBV28 and TRBJ1-6; the match to TRBD1 covers 8 bases. The V gene end was trimmed by 5 bases and the J gene end by 7 bases; junction bases not matched to a gene: 13. The CDR3 contains 17 residues. The germline V gene has CDR1 MDHEN and CDR2 SYDVKM.

The table lists this clone with a few counts. The sample carries other DNA sequences with the same CDR3. CDR3 sequence reads: CASSGQGSYTEAFF. The CDR3, as DNA: TGTGCCAGCAGTGGGCAGGGTTCGTACACTGAAGCTTTCTTT. The V and J genes are TRBV2 and TRBJ1-1, with a weak D call TRBD1 (5 bases). The CDR3 spans 14 residues. Germline values: CDR1 SNHLY, CDR2 FYNNEI. Trimming took off 4 bases at V and 3 bases at J, with 12 bases between the two ends.

The rearrangement uses TRBV10-1 and TRBJ2-7; 10 nucleotides line up with TRBD1. Germline trimming cut 0 bases from V and 3 bases from J; bases unmatched to any gene: 5. The CDR3 sequence is 16 residues long. Per germline, CDR1 WNHNN and CDR2 SYGVQD (reference sequence). The CDR3 spells CASSESVGQGLYEQYF. CDR3 nucleotides: TGCGCCAGCAGTGAGTCGGTGGGACAGGGGCTCTACGAGCAGTACTTC.

The chain combines TRBV30 with TRBJ1-6; TRBD1 agrees at 9 bases. This CDR3 is built from 13 residues. Germline lookup yields CDR1 GTSNPN and CDR2 SVGIG (reference sequence). Unmatched junction bases numbered 3, after V lost 5 bases and J lost 7 bases. The CDR3 region has the DNA TGTGCCTGGCACAGGGGGCAAAATTCACCCCTCCACTTT. As protein: CAWHRGQNSPLHF.

This chain links TRBV4-1 with TRBJ2-5; TRBD2 is a possible D gene (6 bases). CDR1 MGHRA and CDR2 YSYEKL come from the germline V gene. The CDR3 length is 17 residues. V lost 4 bases, J lost 6 bases, and 24 bases lay in between. The CDR3 bases are TGCGCCAGCAGCCGCGACACCCCCGACGGGGGAAGGAAGACCCAGTACTTC. It is translated as CASSRDTPDGGRKTQYF.

The CDR3 DNA follows: TGTGCCAGCAGCCGAGCTCGGGACAGGGGCGATAGGGAGCAGTTCTTC. Its protein product is CASSRARDRGDREQFF. This chain links TRBV2 with TRBJ2-1; TRBD1 aligns across 10 bases. Unmatched junction bases numbered 15, after V lost 6 bases and J lost 10 bases. Germline CDR1 reads SNHLY; CDR2 reads FYNNEI. The CDR3 contains 16 residues.